Presented here are 14 T cell receptor beta chains from one specimen sequenced in a study of T cells in Graves' hyperthyroidism and ophthalmopathy. Researchers amplified the TCR beta CDR3 regions from RNA transcripts. HTBI primers were employed in a first-round RT-PCR of the TCR CDR3. MiXCR was run by TCRdb on the multiplex PCR reads, yielding one entry per CDR3 protein. The sample lists fewer than 250,000 distinct CDR3 sequences, around 15% occurring once. The source material was blood. The receptors originated from a woman in her late teens or twenties with Graves' ophthalmopathy.

The sample holds many counts of this clonotype. The rearrangement links TRBV5-5 to TRBJ2-7, with TRBD1 matching 9 bases. CDR1 SGHKS and CDR2 YYEKEE come from the germline V gene (reference sequence). The CDR3 runs 15 residues. V shed 5 bases and J 0 bases; nucleotides not matched to a gene: 6. CDR3 loop: CASSETGGSSYEQYF. CDR3 in DNA: TGTGCCAGCAGTGAGACAGGGGGGAGCTCCTACGAGCAGTACTTC. Together with reference TRBV5-5 and TRBJ2-7, the CDR3 gives the full variable domain: DAGVTQSPTHLIKTRGQQVTLRCSPISGHKSVSWYQQVLGQGPQFIFQYYEKEERGRGNFPDRFSARQFPNYSSELNVNALLLGDSALYLCASSETGGSSYEQYFGPGTRLTVT.

This clonotype came up many times. This rearrangement joins TRBV24-1 to TRBJ2-1; D not certain. V gave up 1 base and J gave up 5 bases, with 14 bases separating them. Per germline, CDR1 KGHDR and CDR2 SFDVKD. CDR3 length: 16 residues. The CDR3 loop reads CATSDLKGSHHNEQFF. CDR3 in DNA: TGTGCCACCAGTGATTTAAAGGGAAGCCACCACAATGAGCAGTTCTTC.

The rearrangement joins TRBV6-2 or TRBV6-3 to TRBJ1-1; 12 nucleotides agree with TRBD1. Trimming cost V 0 bases and J 0 bases; bases outside gene matches: 14. Germline V lookup: CDR1 MNHEY, CDR2 SVGEGT. The CDR3 runs 21 residues. In DNA, the CDR3 is TGTGCCAGCAGTTACTCGGTCAGGTCGGGACAGGGGGCGACCATGAACACTGAAGCTTTCTTT. Its protein product is CASSYSVRSGQGATMNTEAFF.

The chain carries TRBV29-1 and TRBJ1-1, with 8 bases that match TRBD1. This CDR3 spans 13 amino acids. The germline V gene has CDR1 SQVTM and CDR2 ANQGSEA. Trimming removed 3 bases from V and 3 bases from J; junction bases left unmatched: 3. CDR3 coding DNA: TGCAGCGTTGAGACAGGGGCGGACACTGAAGCTTTCTTT. Its translation is CSVETGADTEAFF. Full variable domain (missing parts from reference TRBV29-1 and TRBJ1-1): SAVISQKPSRDICQRGTSLTIQCQVDSQVTMMFWYRQQPGQSLTLIATANQGSEATYESGFVIDKFPISRPNLTFSTLTVSNMSPEDSSIYLCSVETGADTEAFFGQGTRLTVV.

This chain connects TRBV11-3 to TRBJ2-7; 14 nucleotides align to TRBD2. Germline CDR1 SGHNT, CDR2 YENEEA. There are 15 residues in the CDR3. Trimming removed 5 bases from V and 1 base from J; junction bases left unmatched: 1. The CDR3 DNA is TGTGCCAGCAGCGGGACTAGCGGGGGATCCTACGAGCAGTACTTC. This codes for CASSGTSGGSYEQYF.

This clonotype has a handful of counts. This sequence joins TRBV9 and TRBJ2-1, with 11 bases matching TRBD2. Looked up from germline, CDR1 is SGDLS and CDR2 is YYNGEE. The length of the CDR3 is 15 residues. J gave up 7 bases and V 0 bases, and 3 bases lay outside the gene matches. CDR3: CASSVGLAGMNEQFF. The CDR3 DNA reads as TGTGCCAGCAGCGTAGGACTAGCGGGAATGAATGAGCAGTTCTTC. The whole variable domain, filled in from reference TRBV9 and TRBJ2-1, reads DSGVTQTPKHLITATGQRVTLRCSPRSGDLSVYWYQQSLDQGLQFLIQYYNGEERAKGNILERFSAQQFPDLHSELNLSSLELGDSALYFCASSVGLAGMNEQFFGPGTRLTVL.

This clonotype was observed a single time. The rearrangement links TRBV19 to TRBJ2-1, with D possibly matching TRBD1 (5 bases). This CDR3 region has 13 residues. The V gene lost 8 bases and the J gene lost 7 bases, with 15 bases spanning the gap. Germline V gene data show CDR1 as LNHDA and CDR2 as SQIVND (reference sequence). CDR3 residues: CASSASTANEQFF. As DNA, the CDR3 is TGTGCCAGTTCCGCCTCGACAGCGAATGAGCAGTTCTTC.

As regards this clonotype: A read error may be the cause here, since a much bigger clone is one base away. The rearrangement uses TRBV12-3 or TRBV12-4 and TRBJ1-1, with a tentative D call TRBD1 (5 bases). The CDR3 runs to 12 residues. The germline V and J ends were trimmed by 6 bases and 5 bases, with 10 bases remaining between them. The CDR3 region is CASSQEGTEAFF. CDR3 DNA: TGTGCCAGCAGCCAGGAGGGGACTGAAGCTTTCTTT.

This sequence joins TRBV12-3 or TRBV12-4 and TRBJ2-1; a possible D gene is TRBD2 (6 bases). The V end lost 4 bases, the J end lost 2 bases, and 15 bases lay between the germline ends. The CDR3 length is 16 residues. The chain's CDR3 is CASSSRLVGTYNEQFF. The CDR3 DNA follows: TGTGCCAGCAGTTCTCGACTAGTCGGAACCTACAATGAGCAGTTCTTC.

This rearrangement joins TRBV20-1 to TRBJ2-3, with 11 bases fitting TRBD2. Germline CDR1 and CDR2: DFQATT and SNEGSKA (reference sequence). Germline trimming cut 5 bases from V and 3 bases from J; bases unmatched to any gene: 4. The CDR3 spans 14 residues. The CDR3 region has the DNA TGCAGTGCTTATAGCGGGGGGGCTACAGATACGCAGTATTTT. It translates to CSAYSGGATDTQYF.

This clonotype was observed a handful of times. The rearrangement uses TRBV29-1 and TRBJ1-2; a possible D gene is TRBD1 (5 bases). Germline-derived CDR1 and CDR2 are SQVTM and ANQGSEA. Trimming pared 7 bases from V and 8 bases from J, leaving 14 bases between. CDR3 size: 11 residues. The CDR3, as DNA: TGCAGCGGCGGGGCCCTAGGGGGCTACACCTTC. As protein: CSGGALGGYTF.

This clonotype has more than one count but fewer than ten. V is TRBV9 and J is TRBJ2-1; the match to TRBD2 covers 10 bases. The CDR3 covers 17 residues. The junction had 3 bases not matched to a gene; V was cut back by 0 bases and J by 0 bases. Germline CDR1 and CDR2: SGDLS and YYNGEE. Here the CDR3 DNA reads TGTGCCAGCAGCGTAGGGGCTAGCGGGAGCTCCTACAATGAGCAGTTCTTC. It codes for CASSVGASGSSYNEQFF.

This sequence joins TRBV20-1 and TRBJ1-2; a possible D gene is TRBD1 (5 bases). The CDR3 runs to 15 residues. Trimming pared 1 base from V and 4 bases from J, leaving 16 bases between. CDR1 is DFQATT and CDR2 is SNEGSKA in the germline V gene (reference sequence). CDR3 in amino acids: CSARGGRGNSYGYTF. The CDR3 nucleotides are TGCAGTGCTAGAGGGGGTCGGGGGAATAGCTATGGCTACACCTTC.

This clonotype was observed at least ten times. The chain couples TRBV15 to TRBJ1-4; 8 bases line up with TRBD1. Germline values: CDR1 LNHNV, CDR2 YYDKDF (reference sequence). J lost 3 bases, V lost 7 bases, and 10 bases had no gene match. This CDR3 has 16 amino acids. The CDR3 here is CATNPGWGQANEKLFF. The CDR3 DNA follows: TGTGCCACCAACCCCGGTTGGGGACAGGCTAATGAAAAACTGTTTTTT.